This T cell receptor beta chain was recorded in a study of T cell responses to AZD1222 COVID-19 vaccine. V was shortened by 2 bases and J by 9 bases, with 11 bases between the two germline ends. Germline V CDR1 and CDR2: PRHDT, FYEKMQ (reference sequence). CDR3 length: 13 residues. Sequenced by immunoSEQ multiplex PCR; TCRdb stores in-frame clones only, minus some. Found here are over 15,000 clones, just under 90% of them singletons; the top ten hold 8.7%. The gene calls are TRBV13 and TRBJ2-1; D might be TRBD1 (7 bases). The material was peripheral blood, obtained 28 days after the second AZD1222 dose. The receptor was derived from an adult who received the AZD1222 COVID-19 vaccine. The CDR3 spells CASSLNRGGEQFF. The DNA for the CDR3 is TGTGCCAGCAGCTTAAACAGGGGAGGTGAGCAGTTCTTC.